The 5 T cell receptor beta chains presented below share a single source sample, sequenced in a study of early T cells in non-severe SARS-CoV-2 infection. One entry per CDR3 protein, called by TCRdb with MiXCR from the 5' RACE reads. The repertoire has 25,000 to 30,000 distinct CDR3 sequences, roughly 4.2% of them found once; the top ten carry around 4.5%. Sample: whole blood. These receptor sequences come from an adult who was a healthcare worker with PCR-confirmed SARS-CoV-2 infection or an uninfected control (not recorded which).

This clonotype was counted at least ten times. The rearrangement uses TRBV9 and TRBJ1-1; TRBD1 is a possible D gene (5 bases). The CDR3 sequence is 13 residues long. Trimming took off 5 bases at V and 1 base at J, with 9 bases between the two ends. Germline V CDR1 and CDR2: SGDLS, YYNGEE. The CDR3, as DNA: TGTGCCAGCAGTCGTCAGGGGAACACTGAAGCTTTCTTT. It yields the protein CASSRQGNTEAFF.

The table lists this clonotype with many counts. V and J are TRBV9 and TRBJ1-1; no reliable D call. Germline CDR1 reads SGDLS; CDR2 reads YYNGEE. Trimming removed 3 bases at V and 1 base at J, with 10 bases between. The CDR3 covers 14 residues. The CDR3 reads CASSGPTPNTEAFF. CDR3 nucleotides: TGTGCCAGCAGCGGACCGACACCGAACACTGAAGCTTTCTTT.

This clonotype came up many times. The chain uses TRBV19 and TRBJ2-3, with a tentative D call TRBD1 (5 bases). Trimming removed 8 bases at V and 5 bases at J, with 14 bases between. There are 13 residues in the CDR3. CDR1 LNHDA and CDR2 SQIVND come from the germline V gene (reference sequence). CDR3 loop: CASGMQGVDTQYF. The CDR3 bases are TGTGCCAGTGGGATGCAAGGGGTAGATACGCAGTATTTT.

This clonotype was counted many times. As DNA, the CDR3 is TGTGCCAGCAGCTTTGGCGGAGGCACAGATACGCAGTATTTT. Translating gives CASSFGGGTDTQYF. V is TRBV7-2 and J is TRBJ2-3, with D unclear. From germline, CDR1 is SGHTA and CDR2 FQGNSA. The V and J ends lost 3 bases and 1 base respectively, with 8 bases between them. This CDR3 is 14 amino acids long.

At least ten counts were recorded for this clonotype. The V and J genes are TRBV15 and TRBJ2-3; D is uncertain. The CDR3 covers 16 residues. The V end was cut by 1 base, the J end by 2 bases, with 13 bases between. Per germline, CDR1 LNHNV and CDR2 YYDKDF (reference sequence). As DNA, the CDR3 is TGTGCCACCAGCAGAGGAGGAAGCCAACTCACAGATACGCAGTATTTT. Its translation: CATSRGGSQLTDTQYF.